The T cell receptor beta chain described here comes from a study of blood T cell repertoires in COVID-19. Study-wide background: PBMCs, B-cell-depleted T cells, or T cells were the source of the cDNA or gDNA that made up the material.

Germline CDR1 MGHRA, CDR2 YSYEKL. The CDR3 length is 15 residues. V was cut by 0 bases and J by 0 bases, with 8 bases left in between. In the original workflow: Researchers report that nucleated cell counts were estimated from reference gene primer amplification. Sequenced by immunoSEQ multiplex PCR; TCRdb stores in-frame clones only, minus some. D and trimming were read from the DNA, whereas the V and J calls and clone size are those reported in that table. The sample has 130,000 to 150,000 clones, around 80% seen once. This clonotype was sampled from a man aged 65 to 85 who had recovered from COVID-19. Sequenced sample: peripheral blood. The chain uses TRBV4-1 and TRBJ1-1; D not certain. The CDR3 sequence is CASSQENRMNTEAFF. CDR3 bases: TGCGCCAGCAGCCAAGAGAACAGAATGAACACTGAAGCTTTCTTT.